The clone carrying this T cell receptor (beta chain) was found many times. Its antigen is currently unknown. This sample was taken from a study of response to subunit inactivated influenza vaccine. Regarding the study as a whole: The authors put forward the suggestion that each seasonal influenza vaccination may bring in only a limited number of new T cells.

The CDR3 spans 15 residues. Trimming shortened V by 6 bases and J by 5 bases, and 19 bases separated the two germline ends. Germline CDR1 is SGHVS and CDR2 is FNYEAQ. TCRdb independently ran MiXCR on the RT-PCR reads; one entry per CDR3 protein. This sample carries about 520,000 distinct CDR3 sequences, about 25% of them seen once, and the ten largest clones take less than 2.5%. The chain employs TRBV7-6 and TRBJ2-5; D might be TRBD2 (5 bases). The source was CD4+ T cells sorted from PBMCs, collected 5 to 6 days after vaccination. This clonotype originated in a man aged 50-59 years who received an inactivated influenza vaccine. CDR3 in amino acids: CASRHPRVASETQYF. The DNA for the CDR3 is TGTGCCAGCAGACATCCTAGGGTAGCGAGTGAGACCCAGTACTTC.